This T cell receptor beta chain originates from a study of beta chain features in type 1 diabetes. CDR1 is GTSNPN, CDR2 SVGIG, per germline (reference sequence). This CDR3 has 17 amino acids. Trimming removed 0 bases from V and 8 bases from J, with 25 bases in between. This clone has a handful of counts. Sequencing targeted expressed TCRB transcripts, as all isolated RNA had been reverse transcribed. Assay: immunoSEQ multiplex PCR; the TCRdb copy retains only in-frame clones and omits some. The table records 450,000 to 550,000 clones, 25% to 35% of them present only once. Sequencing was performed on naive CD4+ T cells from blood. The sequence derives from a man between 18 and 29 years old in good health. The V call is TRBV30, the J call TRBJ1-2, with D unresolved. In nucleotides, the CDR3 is TGTGCCTGGAGTGTGCCCTTTAGGACTGATCTCAACGGGGGCTACACCTTC. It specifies CAWSVPFRTDLNGGYTF. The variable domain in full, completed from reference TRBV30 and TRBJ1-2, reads SQTIHQWPATLVQPVGSPLSLECTVEGTSNPNLYWYRQAAGRGLQLLFYSVGIGQISSEVPQNLSASRPQDRQFILSSKKLLLSDSGFYLCAWSVPFRTDLNGGYTFGSGTRLTVV.